The 5 T cell receptor beta chains given below trace back to one sample, sequenced in a study of cytomegalovirus exposure and HLA in healthy donors. Produced via immunoSEQ multiplex PCR; TCRdb's table is partial and in-frame only. Of a few hundred thousand clones in the sample, approximately 88% were seen once. Source material: PBMCs. The origin of the receptors is a woman aged 30 to 39 in good health and CMV-seropositive.

This clone was observed a handful of times. The DNA for the CDR3 is TGTGCCAGCAGCTTAGCTGCGATGAACACTGAAGCTTTCTTT. Protein: CASSLAAMNTEAFF. This rearrangement joins TRBV11-2 to TRBJ1-1, with D hard to call. The CDR3 spans 14 residues. The germline CDR1 and CDR2 sequences are SGHAT and FQNNGV. V lost 1 base and J lost 0, with 6 bases in between. Full variable domain (remainder filled in from reference TRBV11-2 and TRBJ1-1): EAGVAQSPRYKIIEKRQSVAFWCNPISGHATLYWYQQILGQGPKLLIQFQNNGVVDDSQLPKDRFSAERLKGVDSTLKIQPAKLEDSAVYLCASSLAAMNTEAFFGQGTRLTVV.

The rearrangement joins TRBV6-5 to TRBJ2-7, with 11 bases lining up with TRBD1. The V and J ends lost 4 bases and 2 bases, in that order; junction bases with no gene match: 7. The CDR3 loop spans 16 amino acids. Germline assignment: CDR1 MNHEY and CDR2 SVGAGI. The chain's CDR3 is CASSSQGQGVPYEQYF. In DNA, the CDR3 is TGTGCCAGCAGTTCGCAGGGACAGGGGGTTCCCTACGAGCAGTACTTC.

This chain uses TRBV19 with TRBJ2-5; 7 positions match TRBD2. The CDR3 contains 14 residues. The germline V gene has CDR1 LNHDA and CDR2 SQIVND (reference sequence). The J segment lost 4 bases and the V segment lost 1 base, leaving 3 bases of the junction unmatched. The CDR3 nucleotides read TGTGCCAGTAGTATAGCCGGGGGGACAGAGACCCAGTACTTC. It translates to CASSIAGGTETQYF.

This clone has only a few counts. The V call is TRBV7-2, the J call TRBJ2-1; TRBD1 aligns across 8 bases. The V segment lost 5 bases and the J segment 10 bases; nucleotides outside the gene matches: 16. The CDR3 has 16 amino acids. Per germline, CDR1 SGHTA and CDR2 FQGNSA. The CDR3 nucleotides are TGTGCCAGCAGCGTAAGGGCGGGACAGGCTCAGCCCGAGCAGTTCTTC. It yields the protein CASSVRAGQAQPEQFF.

This chain joins TRBV28 and TRBJ2-7; maybe TRBD1 (6 bases). Germline CDR1 MDHEN, CDR2 SYDVKM. CDR3 length equals 13 residues. Trimming left V 6 bases short and J 1 base short, with 10 bases between. CDR3: CASSQDSSYEQYF. Here the CDR3 DNA reads TGTGCCAGCAGCCAGGACAGTTCCTACGAGCAGTACTTC. The entire variable domain, with the rest obtained from reference TRBV28 and TRBJ2-7, is as follows: DVKVTQSSRYLVKRTGEKVFLECVQDMDHENMFWYRQDPGLGLRLIYFSYDVKMKEKGDIPEGYSVSREKKERFSLILESASTNQTSMYLCASSQDSSYEQYFGPGTRLTVT.